The TCR beta chain described here comes from a study of shared clonotypes between healthy human individuals. Whole-study findings and limits: Limited genetic and exposure-history diversity came from having few donors.

The healthy adult donors were HIV-negative and reported no recent acute infections or vaccinations. Concerning this clone itself: What it recognizes is unknown.

The repertoire was sequenced with immunoSEQ multiplex PCR; TCRdb's copy has only in-frame clones and lacks some. Among about 520,000 clones listed, approximately 78% were seen once. The CDR3 runs to 15 residues. The J segment lost 5 bases and the V segment lost 4 bases, leaving 11 bases of the junction unmatched. CDR1 and CDR2 from the germline V gene are SGHRS and YFSETQ. This chain joins TRBV5-1 and TRBJ1-2; 7 nucleotides match TRBD1. Sequencing was performed on PBMCs. The source is a woman between 40 and 55 years old in good health. Some clones in this sample may be carry-over from other donors' samples. DNA for the CDR3: TGCGCCAGCAGCCCGACAGGGTTAGGAGCTTATGGCTACACCTTC. It yields the protein CASSPTGLGAYGYTF.